This TCR beta chain was retrieved from a study of technical replicates of blood from a handful of donors. The CDR3 sequence is 15 residues long. CDR1 is SGHNT, CDR2 YYREEE, per germline (reference sequence). Deletions cut 0 bases from V and 0 bases from J, with 9 bases between. Assay: immunoSEQ multiplex PCR; the TCRdb copy retains only in-frame clones and omits some. The profile covers about 83,000 clones, with 92% appearing a single time and 0.25% to 0.3% taken by the ten largest. This receptor was obtained from a human donor in good health. The chain is built from TRBV5-4 and TRBJ1-1; D is undetermined. The sequencing input was T cells isolated from PBMCs. The CDR3, as DNA: TGTGCCAGCAGCTTGGCCCCGGGTATGAACACTGAAGCTTTCTTT. As protein: CASSLAPGMNTEAFF.